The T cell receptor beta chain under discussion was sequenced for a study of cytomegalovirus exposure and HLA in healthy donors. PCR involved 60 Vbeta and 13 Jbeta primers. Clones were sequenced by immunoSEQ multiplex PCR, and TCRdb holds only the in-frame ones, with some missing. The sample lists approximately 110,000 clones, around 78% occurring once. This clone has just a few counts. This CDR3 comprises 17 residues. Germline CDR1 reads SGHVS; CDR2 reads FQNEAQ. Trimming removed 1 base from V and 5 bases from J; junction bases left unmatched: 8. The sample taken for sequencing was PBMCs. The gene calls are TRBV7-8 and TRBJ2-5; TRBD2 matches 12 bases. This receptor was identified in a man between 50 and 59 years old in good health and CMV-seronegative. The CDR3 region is CASSLDLAGGLGETQYF. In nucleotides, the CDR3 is TGTGCCAGCAGCTTAGATCTAGCGGGGGGGCTAGGGGAGACCCAGTACTTC.